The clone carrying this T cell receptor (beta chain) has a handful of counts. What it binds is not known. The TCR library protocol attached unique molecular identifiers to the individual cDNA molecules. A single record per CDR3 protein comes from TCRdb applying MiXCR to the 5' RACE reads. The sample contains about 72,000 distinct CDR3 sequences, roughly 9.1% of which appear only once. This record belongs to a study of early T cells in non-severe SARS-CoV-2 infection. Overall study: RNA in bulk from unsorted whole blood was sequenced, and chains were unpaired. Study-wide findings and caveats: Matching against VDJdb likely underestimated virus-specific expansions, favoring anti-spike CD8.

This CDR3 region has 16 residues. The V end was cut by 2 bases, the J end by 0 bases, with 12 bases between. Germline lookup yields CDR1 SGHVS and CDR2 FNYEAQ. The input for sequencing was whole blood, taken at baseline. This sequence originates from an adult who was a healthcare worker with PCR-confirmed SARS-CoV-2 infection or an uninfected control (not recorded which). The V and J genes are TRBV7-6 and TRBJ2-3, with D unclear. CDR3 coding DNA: TGTGCCAGCAGCTTAATAGGTCCTACTAGCACAGATACGCAGTATTTT. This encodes CASSLIGPTSTDTQYF.